A selection of T cell receptor beta chains follows, all from one sample in a study of shared clonotypes between healthy human individuals. Repertoires were generated with immunoSEQ multiplex PCR, while TCRdb's copy carries only in-frame clones and drops some. The sample records some 2.1 million clones, 85% to 95% being singletons. Sequenced: naive CD4+ T cells sorted from blood. These receptors came from a man aged 18 to 29 in good health. The CDR3 runs from the conserved cysteine through the conserved F or W. The D gene is left open where the match is weak. Clone sizes are given selectively: once, few, many, or a class where the clone is expanded.

abundance	d_gene	v_gene	j_gene	CDR3nt	CDR3aa
-	TRBD2	TRBV19	TRBJ2-7	TGTGCCAGTAGTCTTGCCGGGACTAGCGACCTTTCCAGCAAGCAGTACTTC	CASSLAGTSDLSSKQYF
once	-	TRBV10-3	TRBJ1-6	TGTGCCATCCAAGGGACGGAGAATTCACCCCTCCACTTT	CAIQGTENSPLHF
-	-	TRBV28	TRBJ2-4	TGTGCCAGCAGCCGAAGGGGGGGTACCAAAAACATTCAGTACTTC	CASSRRGGTKNIQYF
-	-	TRBV28	TRBJ1-5	TGTGCCAGCAGTTCTGACAGATATAGCAATCAGCCCCAGCATTTT	CASSSDRYSNQPQHF
-	TRBD1	TRBV7-9	TRBJ2-4	TGTGCCAGCAGCTTAGCGCTGGGACAGGGAAACATTCAGTACTTC	CASSLALGQGNIQYF
once	-	TRBV7-8	TRBJ1-6	TGTGCCAGCAGCTTAGCCCCGACAGGAATTAATTCACCCCTCCACTTT	CASSLAPTGINSPLHF
-	-	TRBV19	TRBJ2-1	TGTGCCAGTAGGGGAGCGAATAACAATGAGCAGTTCTTC	CASRGANNNEQFF
-	TRBD2	TRBV4-1	TRBJ2-3	TGCGCCAGCAGCCAAGGTAGCGGGGCTCGTTCAGATACGCAGTATTTT	CASSQGSGARSDTQYF
-	-	TRBV7-9	TRBJ1-1	TGTGCCAGCAGCCCTCAAAACACTGAAGCTTTCTTT	CASSPQNTEAFF
-	-	TRBV28	TRBJ1-1	TGTGCCAGCAGTTTAAGGTCGATTAAAGCTTTCTTT	CASSLRSIKAFF
-	-	TRBV2	TRBJ2-7	TGTGCCAGCAAACAGGCTCCGTGGGGGTCCTACGAGCAGTACTTC	CASKQAPWGSYEQYF
-	TRBD1	TRBV27	TRBJ1-2	TGTGCCAGCAGCTATAAGGGACAGGGCACCTATGGCTACACCTTC	CASSYKGQGTYGYTF
-	-	TRBV4-3	TRBJ2-3	TGCGCCAGCAGCCAAGTCGGACTCGGCACAGATACGCAGTATTTT	CASSQVGLGTDTQYF
-	TRBD1	TRBV10-3	TRBJ1-1	TGTGCCATCAGTGATAAAGGACAGGGGGTCGGCACTGAAGCTTTCTTT	CAISDKGQGVGTEAFF
-	TRBD2	TRBV18	TRBJ2-3	TGTGCCAGCTCACCTCGGTCCCAGGGACTAGGCGATACAGATACGCAGTATTTT	CASSPRSQGLGDTDTQYF
-	-	TRBV6-5	TRBJ1-1	TGTGCCAGCAGGACGAACACTGAAGCTTTCTTT	CASRTNTEAFF
once	TRBD1	TRBV5-6	TRBJ2-7	TGTGCCAGCAGCCCCTGGGACAGCCCTTCCTACGAGCAGTACTTC	CASSPWDSPSYEQYF
-	-	TRBV6-5	TRBJ2-5	TGTGCCAGCAGGTCCTCAGCAACTGGGGAGACCCAGTACTTC	CASRSSATGETQYF
-	-	TRBV5-5	TRBJ1-1	TGTGCCAGCAGCCCCGTGGGGTCCACTGAAGCTTTCTTT	CASSPVGSTEAFF
-	-	TRBV4-3	TRBJ1-6	TGCGCCAGCAGCCAAGAGATAGGTTCACCCCTCCACTTT	CASSQEIGSPLHF
-	-	TRBV7-2	TRBJ2-5	TGTGCCAGCAGCTTAGGCCTCAGGGGCCTGGGGGAGACCCAGTACTTC	CASSLGLRGLGETQYF
-	-	TRBV28	TRBJ1-5	TGTGCCAGCAGTTTTGGGGGAGGGGACAATCAGCCCCAGCATTTT	CASSFGGGDNQPQHF